This section outlines one TCR beta chain sequence together with its context. Its antigen is undetermined. These data belong to a study of blood T cells in healthy people across ages. The study, taken as a whole, reports: Aged donors had fewer naive CD4+ cells and lower diversity than long-lived donors.

From germline, CDR1 is SGHKS and CDR2 YYEKEE (reference sequence). With 0 bases removed from V and 4 bases from J, the gap between germline ends came to 13 bases. The CDR3 totals 15 residues. Isolation of PBMCs gave at least 7 million cells per sample. Together with a sample-barcoded 5' primer, a J-beta primer mix was included in a second PCR lasting about 6 to 11 cycles. Unique molecular identifiers of 12 random nucleotides labeled each cDNA. TCRdb re-derived calls from the 5' RACE reads in MiXCR, one entry per CDR3 protein. The sample contains about 830,000 distinct CDR3 sequences, about 59% of which appear only once.

Sequencing was performed on blood. The V and J genes are TRBV5-5 and TRBJ1-1; the D gene is possibly TRBD1 (6 bases). This clonotype was sampled from a man between 25 and 39 years old in good health. The CDR3 region is CASSLVSGGATEAFF. CDR3 sequence (DNA): TGTGCCAGCAGCTTGGTCAGTGGGGGGGCCACTGAAGCTTTCTTT.